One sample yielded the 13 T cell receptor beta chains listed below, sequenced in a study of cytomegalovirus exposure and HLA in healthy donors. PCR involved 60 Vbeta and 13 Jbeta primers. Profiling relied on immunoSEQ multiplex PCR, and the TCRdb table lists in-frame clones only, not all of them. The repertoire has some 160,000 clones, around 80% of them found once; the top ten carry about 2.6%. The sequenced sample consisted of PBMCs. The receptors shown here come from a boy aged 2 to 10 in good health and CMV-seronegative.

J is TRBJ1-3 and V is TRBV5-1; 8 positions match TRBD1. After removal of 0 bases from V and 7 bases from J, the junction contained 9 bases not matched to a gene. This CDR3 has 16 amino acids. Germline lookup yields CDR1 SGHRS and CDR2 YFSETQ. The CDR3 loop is CASSLALGQGRNTIYF. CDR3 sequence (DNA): TGCGCCAGCAGCTTGGCCCTCGGACAGGGTCGGAACACCATATATTTT.

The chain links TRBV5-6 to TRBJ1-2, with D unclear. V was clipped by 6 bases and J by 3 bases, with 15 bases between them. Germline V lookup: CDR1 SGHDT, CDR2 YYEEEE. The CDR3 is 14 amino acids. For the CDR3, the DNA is TGTGCCAGCACCTATTGGGAGGACTACTATGGCTACACCTTC. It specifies CASTYWEDYYGYTF.

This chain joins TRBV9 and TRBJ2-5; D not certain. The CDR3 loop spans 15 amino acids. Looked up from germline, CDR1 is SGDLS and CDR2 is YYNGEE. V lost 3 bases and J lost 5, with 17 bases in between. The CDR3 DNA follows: TGTGCCAGCAGCGCGGAGCAATTAGTAAGCGAGACCCAGTACTTC. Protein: CASSAEQLVSETQYF.

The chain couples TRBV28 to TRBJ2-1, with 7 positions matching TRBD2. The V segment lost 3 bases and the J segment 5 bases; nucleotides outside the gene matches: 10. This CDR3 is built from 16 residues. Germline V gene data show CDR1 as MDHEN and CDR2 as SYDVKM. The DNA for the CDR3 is TGTGCCAGCAGTTTGGGTTCGGCGGGAGACAACAATGAGCAGTTCTTC. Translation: CASSLGSAGDNNEQFF. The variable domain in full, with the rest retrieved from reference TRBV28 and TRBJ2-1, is DVKVTQSSRYLVKRTGEKVFLECVQDMDHENMFWYRQDPGLGLRLIYFSYDVKMKEKGDIPEGYSVSREKKERFSLILESASTNQTSMYLCASSLGSAGDNNEQFFGPGTRLTVL.

The CDR3 region is CASSQVRGLTDTQYF. The CDR3 DNA reads as TGTGCCAGCAGCCAAGTCAGGGGGCTCACAGATACGCAGTATTTT. The genes are TRBV14 and TRBJ2-3, with 8 bases fitting TRBD1. Germline V lookup: CDR1 SGHDN, CDR2 FVKESK. CDR3 length: 15 residues. Trimming took 1 base from V and 2 from J; bases not matched to a gene: 2. The full variable domain, rest sourced from reference TRBV14 and TRBJ2-3, is EAGVTQFPSHSVIEKGQTVTLRCDPISGHDNLYWYRRVMGKEIKFLLHFVKESKQDESGMPNNRFLAERTGGTYSTLKVQPAELEDSGVYFCASSQVRGLTDTQYFGPGTRLTVL.

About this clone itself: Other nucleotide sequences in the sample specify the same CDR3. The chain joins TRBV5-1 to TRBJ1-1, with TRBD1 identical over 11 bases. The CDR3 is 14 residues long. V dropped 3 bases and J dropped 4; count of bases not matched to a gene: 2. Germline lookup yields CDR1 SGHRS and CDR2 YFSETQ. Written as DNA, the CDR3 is TGCGCCAGCAGCTCAGGACAGGGGGCCACTGAAGCTTTCTTT. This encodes CASSSGQGATEAFF.

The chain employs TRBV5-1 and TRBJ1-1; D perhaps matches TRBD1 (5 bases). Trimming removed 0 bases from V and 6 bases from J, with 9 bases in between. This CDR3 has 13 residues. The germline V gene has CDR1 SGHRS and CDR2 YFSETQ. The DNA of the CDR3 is TGCGCCAGCAGCTTGGGGGGGGGAGCTGAAGCTTTCTTT. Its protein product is CASSLGGGAEAFF.

Here the CDR3 DNA reads TGTGCCAGCAGACCACTAGCGAAGGATGAGCAGTTCTTC. Its protein is CASRPLAKDEQFF. This sequence joins TRBV6-5 and TRBJ2-1; 7 nucleotides match TRBD2. The CDR3 runs to 13 residues. Germline V lookup: CDR1 MNHEY, CDR2 SVGAGI. With V trimmed by 6 bases and J by 8 bases, 7 bases remained unmatched.

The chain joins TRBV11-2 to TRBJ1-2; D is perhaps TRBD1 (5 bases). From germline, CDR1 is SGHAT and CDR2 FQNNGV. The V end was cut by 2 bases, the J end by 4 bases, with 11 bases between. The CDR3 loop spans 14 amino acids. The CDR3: CASSLTQGLYGYTF. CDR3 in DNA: TGTGCCAGCAGCTTAACTCAGGGCCTCTATGGCTACACCTTC.

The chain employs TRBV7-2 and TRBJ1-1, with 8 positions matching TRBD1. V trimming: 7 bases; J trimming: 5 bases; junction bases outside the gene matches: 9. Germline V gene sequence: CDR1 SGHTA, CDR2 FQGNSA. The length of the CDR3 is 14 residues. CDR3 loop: CASNQGAEDTEAFF. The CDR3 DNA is TGTGCCAGCAACCAGGGGGCAGAGGATACTGAAGCTTTCTTT.

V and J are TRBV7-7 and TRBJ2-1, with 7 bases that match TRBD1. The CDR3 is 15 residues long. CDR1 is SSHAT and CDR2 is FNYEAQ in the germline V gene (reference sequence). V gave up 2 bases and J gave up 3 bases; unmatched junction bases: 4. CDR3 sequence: CASSLRTGDYNEQFF. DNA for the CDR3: TGTGCCAGCAGCTTAAGGACAGGTGACTACAATGAGCAGTTCTTC.

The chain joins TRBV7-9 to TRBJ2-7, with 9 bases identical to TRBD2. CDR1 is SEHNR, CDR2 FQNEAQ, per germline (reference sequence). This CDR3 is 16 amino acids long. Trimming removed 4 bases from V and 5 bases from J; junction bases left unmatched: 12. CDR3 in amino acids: CASSSWAGTSFHEQYF. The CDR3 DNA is TGTGCCAGCAGCTCGTGGGCCGGGACTAGCTTTCACGAGCAGTACTTC. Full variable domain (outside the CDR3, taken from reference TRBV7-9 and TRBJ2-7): DTGVSQNPRHKITKRGQNVTFRCDPISEHNRLYWYRQTLGQGPEFLTYFQNEAQLEKSRLLSDRFSAERPKGSFSTLEIQRTEQGDSAMYLCASSSWAGTSFHEQYFGPGTRLTVT.

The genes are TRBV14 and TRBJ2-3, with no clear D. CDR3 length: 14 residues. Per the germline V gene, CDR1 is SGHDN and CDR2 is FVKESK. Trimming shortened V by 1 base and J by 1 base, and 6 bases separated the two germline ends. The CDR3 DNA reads TGTGCCAGCAGCCAAGTTCGTGGCACAGATACGCAGTATTTT. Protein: CASSQVRGTDTQYF.